This is a list of T cell receptor beta chains from one sample in a study of cytomegalovirus exposure and HLA in healthy donors. Here immunoSEQ multiplex PCR was the method, and the copy in TCRdb shows in-frame clones only, minus some. The table shows about 84,000 clones, with approximately 90% occurring only once. The material sequenced was PBMCs. These receptors were taken from a man between 18 and 35 years old in good health and CMV-seronegative. Each CDR3 is given with its conserved first and last residue. A D gene is named only where the DNA matches it firmly. Where a row states a size, it is once, few, many or the class of an expanded clone; other rows omit it.

clone_size j_call d_call v_call cdr3_nt cdr3_aa
NA TRBJ1-5 NA TRBV7-9 TGTGCCAGCAGCTTGGGGGGACGCAATCAGCCCCAGCATTTT CASSLGGRNQPQHF
NA TRBJ1-4 NA TRBV25-1 TGTGCCAGCAGCGGGACACTCTCTAATGAAAAACTGTTTTTT CASSGTLSNEKLFF
once TRBJ1-4 TRBD1 TRBV10-2 TGCGCCAGCAGCCAGAGGGGACAGGCTTCGGAACTGTTTTTT CASSQRGQASELFF
NA TRBJ2-5 NA TRBV7-9 TGTGCCAGCAGCTTATTTATGGGCAGGGCAGAGACCCAGTACTTC CASSLFMGRAETQYF
NA TRBJ2-3 TRBD2 TRBV7-9 TGTGCCAGCAGCCCTAGCGGGATCGCGCAGTATTTT CASSPSGIAQYF
NA TRBJ2-7 TRBD1 TRBV7-9 TGTGCCAGCAGCCGTAACCCGTCTGGGACAGGGGTATTCGAGCAGTACTTC CASSRNPSGTGVFEQYF
NA TRBJ2-1 TRBD2 TRBV27 TGTGCCAGCAGTCCACGGACTAGCGTGAACTCCAATGAGCAGTTCTTC CASSPRTSVNSNEQFF
NA TRBJ2-3 NA TRBV7-2 TGTGCCAGCAGCCCCAACAGAGGGTACGCGCAGTATTTT CASSPNRGYAQYF
NA TRBJ2-1 TRBD2 TRBV15 TGTGCCACCAGCAGAGATACAATTAGCGGGAGTAGGCGCGGGAGGTACAATGAGCAGTTCTTC CATSRDTISGSRRGRYNEQFF
NA TRBJ2-1 TRBD2 TRBV7-8 TGTGCCAGCAGCTTACGGGAGGGGGTGAATGAGCAGTTCTTC CASSLREGVNEQFF
NA TRBJ2-4 TRBD2 TRBV27 TGTGCCAGCAGCTTAGCGGGAGACGTGAAAAACATTCAGTACTTC CASSLAGDVKNIQYF
NA TRBJ2-7 NA TRBV5-1 TGCGCCAGCAGCTTGGACGGCAGGGGTTACGAGCAGTACTTC CASSLDGRGYEQYF
NA TRBJ2-2 NA TRBV7-3 TGTGCCAGCAGCTTAAAGGGGGTGGTCTCAGGGCGCACCGGGGAGCTGTTTTTT CASSLKGVVSGRTGELFF
NA TRBJ2-1 TRBD2 TRBV7-8 TGTGCCAGCAGCCCGCAGGGTGGTGGCGGGAGGCTCCACAATGAGCAGTTCTTC CASSPQGGGGRLHNEQFF
NA TRBJ1-5 TRBD1 TRBV18 TGTGCCAGCTCACAACAGGGGGCGGGCAATCAGCCCCAGCATTTT CASSQQGAGNQPQHF
NA TRBJ1-1 NA TRBV10-3 TGTGCCATCAGTGCCCATCGGGTGGGCGGGGGGAAATCAGGCGCTGAAGCTTTCTTT CAISAHRVGGGKSGAEAFF
NA TRBJ1-2 NA TRBV4-1 TGCGCCAGCAGCCAAGCCCGGGGATTCTATGGCTACACCTTC CASSQARGFYGYTF
NA TRBJ1-2 TRBD1 TRBV6-5 TGTGCCAGCAGACGCGACAGGGGGCCTACTTGGGGCTACACCTTC CASRRDRGPTWGYTF
NA TRBJ1-3 NA TRBV9 TGTGCCAGCAGCTCCACCCGGGGAAACACCATATATTTT CASSSTRGNTIYF
NA TRBJ2-7 NA TRBV18 TGTGCCAGCTCACACGGACAGCGCGAGCAGTACTTC CASSHGQREQYF
NA TRBJ1-1 TRBD1 TRBV6-1 TGTGCCAGCAGTGAAATGGCAGGGGGTCGCGGCACTGAAGCTTTCTTT CASSEMAGGRGTEAFF
NA TRBJ2-1 NA TRBV4-3 TGCGCCAGCAGCCAGTATCTAGCGCTGAGCTCCTACAATGAGCAGTTCTTC CASSQYLALSSYNEQFF
NA TRBJ2-1 TRBD2 TRBV5-1 TGCGCCAGCAGCTCCTTTGCGGGAGGGAGTAATGAGCAGTTCTTC CASSSFAGGSNEQFF
NA TRBJ2-1 TRBD2 TRBV19 TGTGCCAGTAGTGAGCGGGAGGGCCCCCCCTACAATGAGCAGTTCTTC CASSEREGPPYNEQFF
NA TRBJ1-2 NA TRBV7-2 TGTGCCAGCAGCTTAGGAGGGTTTGCCTATGGCTACACCTTC CASSLGGFAYGYTF
NA TRBJ1-6 TRBD1 TRBV30 TGTGCCTGGAATTTGGGACAGGGGAATTCACCCCTCCACTTT CAWNLGQGNSPLHF
NA TRBJ2-5 NA TRBV6-5 TGTGCCAGCAGTCCGGTCCCTTTCGGGACCCAGTACTTC CASSPVPFGTQYF
NA TRBJ2-7 TRBD2 TRBV11-2 TGTGCCAGCAGCTTAGATTTGCTAGCGGGAGTCGGAGAGCAGTACTTC CASSLDLLAGVGEQYF
NA TRBJ2-4 NA TRBV28 TGTGCCAGCACCCAGGCAGTGTATGGCACCCCAGCCAAAAACATTCAGTACTTC CASTQAVYGTPAKNIQYF
NA TRBJ1-2 NA TRBV18 TGTGCCAGCTCACCAGATCGACTTGATGGCTACACCTTC CASSPDRLDGYTF
NA TRBJ2-1 TRBD2 TRBV7-8 TGTGCCAGCAGCTACTGGACTAGCGGAAGAGTCGTGAGCGGCAATGAGCAGTTCTTC CASSYWTSGRVVSGNEQFF
NA TRBJ2-7 TRBD1 TRBV6-1 TGTGCCAGCAGTGGCGGTATCGGGACAGGGGGCGCGTACGAGCAGTACTTC CASSGGIGTGGAYEQYF
NA TRBJ1-2 NA TRBV21-1 TGTGCCAGCAGCTCCTATCTACGGGGACAGAACTATGGCTACACCTTC CASSSYLRGQNYGYTF
once TRBJ2-1 TRBD2 TRBV4-3 TGCGCCAGCAGCCAACACGATGGGACTAGCGGGAAGTATGAGCAGTTCTTC CASSQHDGTSGKYEQFF
NA TRBJ2-2 NA TRBV7-2 TGTGCCAGCAGCTTACGTTTCCAGCCCGCGGACACCGGGGAGCTGTTTTTT CASSLRFQPADTGELFF